Shown below are 7 T cell receptor beta chains from a single sample sequenced in a study of cytomegalovirus exposure and HLA in healthy donors. The PCR had 60 Vbeta and 13 Jbeta primers. This table comes from immunoSEQ multiplex PCR, and its TCRdb copy is limited to in-frame clones, with some not included. The sample holds 150,000 to 200,000 clones, more than 80% seen once. Sequenced sample: PBMCs. The receptors derive from a woman younger than 35 in good health and CMV-seropositive.

The genes are TRBV2 and TRBJ1-1, with D perhaps matching TRBD1 (5 bases). V lost 4 bases and J 2 bases, leaving 8 bases between the germline ends. CDR1 is SNHLY and CDR2 is FYNNEI in the germline V gene. There are 13 residues in the CDR3. DNA of the CDR3: TGTGCCAGCAGTGTTCAGGGCAACACTGAAGCTTTCTTT. As protein: CASSVQGNTEAFF.

DNA of the CDR3: TGTGCCAGCCTCGGGCCTGAAGGACAGGGTTTAACTGAAGCTTTCTTT. Encoded protein: CASLGPEGQGLTEAFF. V is TRBV7-9 and J is TRBJ1-1; TRBD1 aligns across 8 bases. Germline CDR1 SEHNR, CDR2 FQNEAQ (reference sequence). The CDR3 totals 16 residues. After removal of 8 bases from V and 5 bases from J, the junction contained 16 bases not matched to a gene.

In its sample, this clone was seen once. The chain combines TRBV6-5 with TRBJ1-1, with D possibly being TRBD1 (6 bases). Germline V CDR1 and CDR2: MNHEY, SVGAGI. The V and J ends lost 4 bases and 5 bases respectively, with 17 bases between them. There are 15 residues in the CDR3. CDR3: CASSLRAGGPTEAFF. In DNA, the CDR3 is TGTGCCAGCAGTTTACGTGCGGGGGGGCCGACTGAAGCTTTCTTT.

The chain employs TRBV19 and TRBJ2-1; weak D call: TRBD1 (6 bases). The CDR3 spans 17 residues. V was clipped by 5 bases and J by 1 base, with 18 bases between them. Germline CDR1 LNHDA, CDR2 SQIVND (reference sequence). CDR3 DNA sequence: TGTGCCAGTAGTCGCAACAGGGCCCGGGGTTCCTACAATGAGCAGTTCTTC. Amino acid sequence: CASSRNRARGSYNEQFF. Full variable domain (remainder filled in from reference TRBV19 and TRBJ2-1): DGGITQSPKYLFRKEGQNVTLSCEQNLNHDAMYWYRQDPGQGLRLIYYSQIVNDFQKGDIAEGYSVSREKKESFPLTVTSAQKNPTAFYLCASSRNRARGSYNEQFFGPGTRLTVL.

The chain links TRBV30 to TRBJ2-3; 12 positions agree with TRBD2. CDR3 length: 14 residues. With 2 bases clipped from V and 6 bases from J, the junction kept 3 bases outside the gene matches. Looked up from germline, CDR1 is GTSNPN and CDR2 is SVGIG (reference sequence). CDR3 residues: CAWSRLAGADTQYF. In DNA form, the CDR3 reads TGTGCCTGGAGTCGACTAGCGGGGGCTGATACGCAGTATTTT.

The V call is TRBV28, the J call TRBJ1-4; weak D call: TRBD1 (6 bases). Germline assignment: CDR1 MDHEN and CDR2 SYDVKM. The CDR3 runs 13 residues. V was shortened by 4 bases and J by 8 bases, with 11 bases between the two germline ends. CDR3 sequence (DNA): TGTGCCAGCAGTTCAGGGGCCCCCGAAAAACTGTTTTTT. Translating gives CASSSGAPEKLFF.

This clone showed up just a few times. The chain recombines TRBV4-1 with TRBJ2-3; 10 positions agree with TRBD1. V was clipped by 4 bases and J by 4 bases; unmatched bases: 2. The CDR3 spans 14 residues. Germline loops: CDR1 MGHRA, CDR2 YSYEKL. The CDR3 bases are TGCGCCAGCAGCCCCGGGACAGGGGCAGATACGCAGTATTTT. Translated, it gives CASSPGTGADTQYF.